This T cell receptor beta chain originates from a study of vaccination and CD4 T cells after COVID-19. Study details: Cultures serving as controls received a peptide pool (CEFX or HIV-1 Nef) or no peptide.

The assay that was used to sequence DNA from cultured CD4+ T cells was the Oncomine TCR Beta short-read assay. In TCRdb, the PCR reads were re-called with MiXCR into one record per CDR3 protein. The sample consists of around 6,400 distinct CDR3 sequences, roughly 50% of them appearing once. Trimming pared 7 bases from V and 0 bases from J, leaving 16 bases between. CDR3 size: 15 residues. Germline values: CDR1 MNHNS, CDR2 SASEGT. Sample treatment: approximately nine-day PBMC culture with coronavirus spike peptide pools or control peptides (ViraFEST assay). Those CD4+ T cells from the unexposed donor predate the COVID-19 pandemic (2011-2018). This clonotype has a handful of counts. The target antigen is unknown.

This TCR was sampled from a human donor in good health. Sequencing was carried out using CD4+ T cells from blood, cultured in vitro. The gene calls are TRBV6-1 and TRBJ2-7; tentatively, D is TRBD1 or TRBD2 (5 bases each). Here the CDR3 reads CASKGVGPLSYEQYF. The CDR3 coding sequence is TGTGCCAGCAAGGGCGTGGGACCCCTCTCCTACGAGCAGTACTTC.